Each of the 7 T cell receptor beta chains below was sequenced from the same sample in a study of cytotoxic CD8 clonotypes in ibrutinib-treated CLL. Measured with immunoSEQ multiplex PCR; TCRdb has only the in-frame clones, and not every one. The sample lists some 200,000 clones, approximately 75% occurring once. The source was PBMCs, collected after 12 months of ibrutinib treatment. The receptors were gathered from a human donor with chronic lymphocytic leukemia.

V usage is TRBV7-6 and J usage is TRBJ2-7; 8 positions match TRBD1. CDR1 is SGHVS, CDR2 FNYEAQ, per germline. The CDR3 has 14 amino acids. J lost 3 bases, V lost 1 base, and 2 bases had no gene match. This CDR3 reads CASSLGGQGYEQYF. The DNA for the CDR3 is TGTGCCAGCAGCTTAGGAGGACAGGGCTACGAGCAGTACTTC.

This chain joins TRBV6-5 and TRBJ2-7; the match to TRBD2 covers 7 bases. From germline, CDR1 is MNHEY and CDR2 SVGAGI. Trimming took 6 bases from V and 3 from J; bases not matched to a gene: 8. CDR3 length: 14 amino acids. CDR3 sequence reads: CASSRRAGDYEQYF. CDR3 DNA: TGTGCCAGCAGCCGCCGGGCGGGAGACTACGAGCAGTACTTC.

CDR3 sequence (DNA): TGTGCCAGCAGCTTACCCAGGGCAACTAATGAAAAACTGTTTTTT. It encodes CASSLPRATNEKLFF. The chain couples TRBV7-8 to TRBJ1-4, with a tentative D call TRBD1 (5 bases). This CDR3 has 15 residues. CDR1 SGHVS and CDR2 FQNEAQ come from the germline V gene. With 2 bases removed from V and 0 bases from J, the gap between germline ends came to 7 bases.

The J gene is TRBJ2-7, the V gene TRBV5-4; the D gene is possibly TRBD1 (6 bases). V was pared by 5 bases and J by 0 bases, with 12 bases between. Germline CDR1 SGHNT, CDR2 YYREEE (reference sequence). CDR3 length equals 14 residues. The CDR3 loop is CASRPQGSSYEQYF. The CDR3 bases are TGTGCCAGCAGACCACAGGGTAGCTCCTACGAGCAGTACTTC.

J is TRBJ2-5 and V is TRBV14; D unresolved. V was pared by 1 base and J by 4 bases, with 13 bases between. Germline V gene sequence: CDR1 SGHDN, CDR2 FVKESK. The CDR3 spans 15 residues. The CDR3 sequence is CASSQGLWAAETQYF. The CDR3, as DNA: TGTGCCAGCAGCCAAGGGCTCTGGGCTGCAGAGACCCAGTACTTC.

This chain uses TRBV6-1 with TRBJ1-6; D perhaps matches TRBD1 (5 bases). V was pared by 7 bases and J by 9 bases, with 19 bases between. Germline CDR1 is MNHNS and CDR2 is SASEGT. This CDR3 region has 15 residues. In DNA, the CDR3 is TGTGCCAGCAATCTAGGGCCAGCGGGGGGTTCACCCCTCCACTTT. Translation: CASNLGPAGGSPLHF.

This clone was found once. The CDR3 sequence is CATKPLSRSYNEQFF. The CDR3 bases are TGTGCCACCAAGCCCCTTTCCCGCTCCTACAATGAGCAGTTCTTC. The chain is built from TRBV15 and TRBJ2-1; no definite D call. V lost 7 bases to trimming and J lost 0 bases, with 13 bases between them. The CDR3 has 15 residues. Per germline, CDR1 LNHNV and CDR2 YYDKDF (reference sequence).